A single sample gave rise to the 10 T cell receptor beta chains below, sequenced in a study of OX40 agonist ivuxolimab in advanced cancers. Clones were sequenced by immunoSEQ multiplex PCR, and TCRdb holds only the in-frame ones, with some missing. Here the sample spans 50,000 to 65,000 clones, roughly 86% being singletons. Sequenced material: CD4+ or CD8+ T cells sorted from blood, taken in a trial of the OX40 agonist ivuxolimab. These receptors all stem from an adult with an advanced solid tumor such as melanoma, head and neck, liver or kidney cancer.

The V gene is TRBV6-6, the J gene TRBJ2-1; D gene ambiguous. The CDR3 consists of 16 residues. Germline V gene sequence: CDR1 MNHNY, CDR2 SVGAGI (reference sequence). With 0 bases removed from V and 1 base from J, the gap between germline ends came to 10 bases. CDR3 sequence (DNA): TGTGCCAGCAGTTACTCGAAGGACGGGTCCTACAATGAGCAGTTCTTC. As protein: CASSYSKDGSYNEQFF.

The chain employs TRBV6-5 and TRBJ2-7, with D possibly TRBD1 on 6 matching bases. The CDR3 covers 11 residues. Trimming removed 0 bases at V and 9 bases at J, with 6 bases between. CDR1 and CDR2 (germline): MNHEY, SVGAGI. CDR3 bases: TGTGCCAGCAGTTACTCAGGGGGGCAGTACTTC. This codes for CASSYSGGQYF.

The chain combines TRBV10-3 with TRBJ1-2; unclear D gene. Germline loops: CDR1 ENHRY, CDR2 SYGVKD. The CDR3 contains 18 residues. Between the trimmed V and J ends, which lost 3 bases and 0 bases, there was a span of 20 bases. The CDR3 DNA follows: TGTGCCATCAGTGACCCGACTCACCCACAGTCCCCTAACTATGGCTACACCTTC. It encodes CAISDPTHPQSPNYGYTF.

The chain is built from TRBV19 and TRBJ2-7; the match to TRBD1 covers 10 bases. Germline V lookup: CDR1 LNHDA, CDR2 SQIVND (reference sequence). This CDR3 has 12 amino acids. The V and J ends lost 6 bases and 11 bases, in that order; junction bases with no gene match: 7. CDR3 loop: CASSDRGRPKYF. The CDR3 nucleotides read TGTGCCAGTAGCGACAGGGGGCGCCCAAAGTACTTC.

The chain uses TRBV7-9 and TRBJ2-5, with D perhaps assigned TRBD1 or TRBD2 (5 bases each). This CDR3 region has 16 residues. Trimming took 5 bases from V and 5 from J, leaving 21 bases between them. Germline CDR1 SEHNR, CDR2 FQNEAQ (reference sequence). CDR3 sequence (DNA): TGTGCCAGCAGCGAAAGATGGGGGATCCGAGGGGAGACCCAGTACTTC. Its protein is CASSERWGIRGETQYF.

The rearrangement joins TRBV5-1 to TRBJ1-1; no reliable D call. There are 14 residues in the CDR3. Between the trimmed V and J ends, which lost 4 bases and 1 base, there was a span of 11 bases. CDR1 and CDR2 (germline): SGHRS, YFSETQ. This chain's CDR3 is CASSGLQRNTEAFF. The CDR3 region has the DNA TGCGCCAGCAGCGGCTTACAAAGGAACACTGAAGCTTTCTTT.

The V call is TRBV5-4, the J call TRBJ2-2, with D possibly being TRBD1 (6 bases). Germline lookup yields CDR1 SGHNT and CDR2 YYREEE (reference sequence). The CDR3 totals 14 residues. V was trimmed by 4 bases and J by 8 bases, leaving 15 bases between them. The CDR3 DNA sequence: TGTGCCAGCAGCCTGTGGACAGCAAGGGGGGAGCTGTTTTTT. Translating gives CASSLWTARGELFF.

The gene calls are TRBV28 and TRBJ1-5, with no clear D. V was cut by 5 bases and J by 9 bases, with 17 bases left in between. The CDR3 length is 14 residues. Germline V gene lookup returns CDR1 MDHEN and CDR2 SYDVKM. CDR3 amino acids: CASSGDRIISPQHF. Written as DNA, the CDR3 is TGTGCCAGCAGTGGAGATCGCATTATTTCGCCCCAGCATTTT.

The chain joins TRBV5-4 to TRBJ2-4, with 10 bases that match TRBD2. With V trimmed by 0 bases and J by 0 bases, 6 bases remained unmatched. Germline values: CDR1 SGHNT, CDR2 YYREEE (reference sequence). The CDR3 covers 18 residues. The CDR3 sequence is CASSLELAGSQAKNIQYF. In DNA, the CDR3 is TGTGCCAGCAGCTTGGAACTAGCGGGATCCCAAGCCAAAAACATTCAGTACTTC.

The chain couples TRBV19 to TRBJ2-5, with TRBD2 as a possible D gene (5 bases). The V end lost 6 bases, the J end lost 4 bases, and 12 bases lay between the germline ends. Germline V CDR1 and CDR2: LNHDA, SQIVND (reference sequence). CDR3 size: 13 residues. CDR3 bases: TGTGCCAGTAGCACCACTAGGGTAGAGACCCAGTACTTC. Amino acid sequence: CASSTTRVETQYF.